The rows below give T cell receptor beta chains drawn from one sample of a study of cytomegalovirus exposure and HLA in healthy donors. The method was immunoSEQ multiplex PCR; TCRdb's version includes in-frame clones alone and lacks a portion of them. The sample includes fewer than 120,000 clones, around 79% of them seen just once. Sequenced input: PBMCs. The receptors originated from a woman aged 25 to 39 in good health and CMV-seronegative. Each CDR3 is given with its conserved first and last residue. Fields, in order: clone size, D gene, J gene, V gene, CDR3 DNA, CDR3 protein. A D gene is named only where the DNA matches it firmly. A clone size is listed for some rows: how often the clone was seen (once, few, many), or a class if it is expanded.

once | NA | TRBJ2-5 | TRBV27 | TGTGCCAGCAGTAACCCAAAACGGGAGACCCAGTACTTC | CASSNPKRETQYF
once | TRBD2 | TRBJ2-7 | TRBV29-1 | TGCAGCGTTTTAGGGCTAGCGGGTTACGAGCAGTACTTC | CSVLGLAGYEQYF
few | TRBD1 | TRBJ1-1 | TRBV6-5 | TGTGCCAGCGGTCTACAGGGGGCGACGAACACTGAAGCTTTCTTT | CASGLQGATNTEAFF
NA | TRBD2 | TRBJ2-1 | TRBV4-3 | TGCGCCAGCAGCCTTCGAAGACCGGGACTAGAATCTTCTGAGCAGTTCTTC | CASSLRRPGLESSEQFF
NA | NA | TRBJ1-2 | TRBV6-5 | TGTGCCAGCAGTCCTACAGCACCCCTTAACTATGGCTACACCTTC | CASSPTAPLNYGYTF
NA | TRBD1 | TRBJ1-6 | TRBV5-1 | TGCGCCAGCAGCATACAACAGGGGGATAATTCACCCCTCCACTTT | CASSIQQGDNSPLHF
NA | TRBD1 | TRBJ1-5 | TRBV30 | TGTGCCTGGAGGCCGGACAGGGAACGGCCCCAGCATTTT | CAWRPDRERPQHF
NA | NA | TRBJ2-2 | TRBV5-4 | TGTGCCAGCAGCTTGGCAGGGAACACCGGGGAGCTGTTTTTT | CASSLAGNTGELFF
few | TRBD2 | TRBJ2-3 | TRBV4-3 | TGCGCCAGCAGCCAAGGTTCTAGCGGGAGCGGTAGAAGGGTCCGCACAGATACGCAGTATTTT | CASSQGSSGSGRRVRTDTQYF
NA | TRBD1 | TRBJ1-1 | TRBV18 | TGTGCCAGCTCACCTCAGGGGGAGAACACTGAAGCTTTCTTT | CASSPQGENTEAFF
NA | TRBD2 | TRBJ2-2 | TRBV7-2 | TGTGCCAGCAACAAGCGGGAGAGGACCGGGGAGCTGTTTTTT | CASNKRERTGELFF
NA | TRBD1 | TRBJ1-2 | TRBV30 | TGTGCCTGGAGTGCACAAAGGCGGACAGGGTCTGGTTATGGCTACACCTTC | CAWSAQRRTGSGYGYTF
NA | TRBD1 | TRBJ1-2 | TRBV27 | TGTGCCAGCAGCCCGGGACAGGCCCCGCGGGGCTACACCTTC | CASSPGQAPRGYTF